The next 3 T cell receptor beta chains were all read from a single sample in a study of T cell responses to AZD1222 COVID-19 vaccine (dated by TCRdb to the early 2020s). The library came from the immunoSEQ multiplex PCR assay. What TCRdb holds here is the immuneACCESS table cut down to in-frame rearrangements. Part of the clones is not present; checked against another copy, under half of the missing clones reflect an unresolved V gene, and the others are unexplained. The sample table holds just under 55,000 clones, of which roughly 90% were seen once. Together, the top ten hold just under 2% of the sample. The time point label corresponds to: baseline before first vaccination. The sample was peripheral blood, taken on day 0 of AZD1222 vaccination. The source is an adult in good health.

The chain employs TRBV18 and TRBJ1-2, with no clear D. CDR3 size: 13 residues. The germline V and J ends were trimmed by 2 bases and 4 bases, with 8 bases remaining between them. CDR1 and CDR2 from the germline V gene are KGHSH and LQKENI. The CDR3 region is CASSPGSVYGYTF. CDR3 DNA: TGTGCCAGCTCACCAGGGTCCGTCTATGGCTACACCTTC.

The rearrangement joins TRBV30 to TRBJ1-2; D gene unclear. V was clipped by 3 bases and J by 0 bases, with 8 bases between them. The CDR3 is made up of 13 amino acids. Germline CDR1 and CDR2: GTSNPN and SVGIG (reference sequence). CDR3 bases: TGTGCCTGGAGGTCTAGATCTAACTATGGCTACACCTTC. As protein: CAWRSRSNYGYTF.

The rearrangement links TRBV14 to TRBJ2-7; TRBD2 is a possible D gene (6 bases). V lost 0 bases to trimming and J lost 2 bases, with 8 bases between them. The CDR3 loop spans 14 amino acids. Germline V lookup: CDR1 SGHDN, CDR2 FVKESK. The CDR3 bases are TGTGCCAGCAGCCAAGATAGCGGTACCTACGAGCAGTACTTC. It translates to CASSQDSGTYEQYF.